These T cell receptor beta chains were read from a single sample in a study of human T cells and chemical hapten exposure. TCRdb passed the RACE reads through MiXCR, listing each CDR3 protein once. Seen here are some 100,000 distinct CDR3 sequences, less than 10% observed once, and the top ten hold approximately 2.8%. This material consisted of whole blood, taken in connection with sensitization to the hapten diphenylcyclopropenone (DPC). These receptors all come from a woman between 40 and 55 years old with alopecia areata. Some clones in this sample may be carry-over from other donors' samples. CDR3s include the opening cysteine and the closing phenylalanine or tryptophan. A D gene is named only where the DNA matches it firmly. Clone size, where shown, is once, few, many, or a class for clones that have expanded.

d_call	v_call	clone_size	j_call	cdr3_aa	cdr3_nt
.	TRBV6-5	many	TRBJ2-7	CASSYGLSARESSYEQYF	TGTGCCAGCAGTTATGGTCTTTCGGCCAGGGAAAGCTCCTACGAGCAGTACTTC
.	TRBV14	few	TRBJ2-1	CASSLYRDYNEQFF	TGTGCCAGCAGCCTATACAGGGATTACAATGAGCAGTTCTTC
.	TRBV7-9	.	TRBJ1-2	CASSWGGKYGYTF	TGTGCCAGCAGCTGGGGGGGCAAGTATGGCTACACCTTC
.	TRBV6-1	few	TRBJ2-1	CASSENAETNEQFF	TGTGCCAGCAGTGAAAACGCAGAAACCAATGAGCAGTTCTTC
.	TRBV4-3	.	TRBJ1-2	CASSQEGSLGGYTF	TGCGCCAGCAGCCAAGAAGGAAGCCTGGGGGGCTACACCTTC
TRBD2	TRBV7-9	many	TRBJ2-5	CASSPSGGAAQYF	TGTGCCAGCAGCCCTAGCGGGGGGGCGGCCCAGTACTTC
.	TRBV3-1	.	TRBJ2-7	CASSQRGGSGEQYF	TGTGCCAGCAGCCAACGTGGGGGGTCCGGAGAGCAGTACTTC
TRBD2	TRBV28	many	TRBJ2-7	CASNRLAGVFTYEQYF	TGTGCCAGCAACCGACTAGCGGGGGTCTTCACGTACGAGCAGTACTTC
.	TRBV5-1	.	TRBJ2-3	CASSLESQVGVYGADTQYF	TGCGCCAGCAGCTTGGAATCCCAGGTCGGCGTATATGGGGCAGATACGCAGTATTTT
TRBD1	TRBV10-3	few	TRBJ2-1	CAISGAGGNEQFF	TGTGCCATCAGTGGAGCAGGGGGCAATGAGCAGTTCTTC
TRBD2	TRBV6-6	few	TRBJ2-4	CASSRTSGGGNIQYF	TGTGCCAGCAGCCGGACTAGCGGGGGTGGAAACATTCAGTACTTC
TRBD1	TRBV10-3	many	TRBJ1-3	CAATGGGGNTIYF	TGTGCCGCGACAGGGGGCGGAGGAAACACCATATATTTT
.	TRBV6-6	.	TRBJ2-6	CASSYSSAGANVLTF	TGTGCCAGCAGTTACTCATCGGCAGGGGCCAACGTCCTGACTTTC
.	TRBV18	few	TRBJ1-4	CAGSPPAGNEKLFF	TGTGCCGGCTCACCACCGGCCGGTAATGAAAAACTGTTTTTT
TRBD1	TRBV12-3/TRBV12-4	many	TRBJ2-7	CASSPLGQGAYEQYF	TGTGCCAGCAGTCCCCTGGGGCAGGGGGCCTACGAGCAGTACTTC